What follows describes a single T cell receptor beta chain. The CDR3 contains 14 residues. Germline CDR1 is SQVTM and CDR2 is ANQGSEA. V lost 4 bases and J 4 bases, leaving 15 bases between the germline ends. Every subset's genomic DNA went evenly onto several immunoSEQ plates. Sequencing was performed with immunoSEQ multiplex PCR; in TCRdb, only in-frame clones are kept and a portion is missing. The table has hundreds of thousands of clones, approximately 96% seen once. Only CD45RO-negative cells positively selected for CCR7 counted as naive CD8 cells, so terminally differentiated effector memory CD45RA+ cells were excluded. This sample is drawn from a study of shared clonotypes between healthy human individuals.

This TCR derives from a woman aged 25-40 years in good health. Sequenced sample: naive CD8+ T cells sorted from blood. This rearrangement joins TRBV29-1 to TRBJ2-3; possibly TRBD2 for D (6 bases). The DNA of the CDR3 is TGCAGCGTTGTCACGGGAGAAAATGCAGATACGCAGTATTTT. Protein: CSVVTGENADTQYF.